Shown below are 20 T cell receptor beta chains from a single sample sequenced in a study of blood T cell repertoires in COVID-19. Data came from immunoSEQ multiplex PCR; TCRdb stores just in-frame clones and leaves some out. The sample carries around 300,000 clones, around 90% recorded once. Sequencing was done on a sample of peripheral blood. The receptors were sampled from a man in his late teens or twenties with active or convalescent COVID-19.

This chain uses TRBV7-6 with TRBJ1-4, with 11 bases that match TRBD1. The CDR3 length is 17 residues. CDR1 is SGHVS, CDR2 FNYEAQ, per germline. Trimming at V came to 5 bases and at J to 7 bases, leaving 12 bases not matched to a gene. The CDR3: CASSRSGTGGMSEKLFF. The CDR3 DNA reads as TGTGCCAGCAGCCGAAGCGGGACAGGGGGGATGAGTGAAAAACTGTTTTTT.

This clone was detected many times. The genes are TRBV7-7 and TRBJ1-5, with D possibly being TRBD1 (5 bases). The V end was cut by 5 bases, the J end by 4 bases, with 9 bases between. Germline V gives CDR1 SSHAT, CDR2 FNYEAQ (reference sequence). CDR3 length equals 13 residues. This CDR3 reads CASSPDRNQPQHF. CDR3 nucleotides: TGTGCCAGCAGCCCAGACAGAAATCAGCCCCAGCATTTT.

The chain has TRBV4-2 and TRBJ1-2, with a tentative D call TRBD1 (6 bases). Trimming pared 2 bases from V and 7 bases from J, leaving 17 bases between. There are 15 residues in the CDR3. CDR1 LGHNA and CDR2 YNFKEQ come from the germline V gene. CDR3 nucleotide sequence: TGTGCCAGCAGCCAATTAACCAGGGGATCGGCTGGCTACACCTTC. Amino acids: CASSQLTRGSAGYTF.

V gene TRBV4-1 combines with J gene TRBJ1-1; tentatively, D is TRBD1 (6 bases). CDR3 length equals 14 residues. Trimming removed 0 bases from V and 7 bases from J, with 12 bases in between. CDR1 is MGHRA, CDR2 YSYEKL, per germline. In DNA, the CDR3 is TGCGCCAGCAGCCAAGAGGGCAGGGGAAGTGAAGCTTTCTTT. Its translation is CASSQEGRGSEAFF.

V is TRBV6-5 and J is TRBJ1-3; D gene uncertain. Trimming left V 6 bases short and J 0 bases short, with 12 bases between. Germline assignment: CDR1 MNHEY and CDR2 SVGAGI. The CDR3 spans 15 residues. For the CDR3, the DNA is TGTGCCAGCAGGGTCTTGGCGGCCTCTGGAAACACCATATATTTT. Translated, it gives CASRVLAASGNTIYF.

The chain is built from TRBV21-1 and TRBJ2-7; the DNA was not used to check the table's D call, TRBD1. TRBV21-1 is noted as a pseudogene. This CDR3 has 16 residues. The CDR3 region is CASRFRDTGLSGEQYF. The CDR3 DNA sequence: TGTGCCAGCAGGTTCCGGGACACCGGACTTTCTGGCGAGCAGTACTTC.

The J gene is TRBJ2-5, the V gene TRBV12-5; weak D call: TRBD1 (6 bases). V lost 1 base and J lost 8, with 14 bases in between. In germline, CDR1 is LGHNT, CDR2 FRNRAP. The CDR3 totals 14 residues. The CDR3 coding sequence is TGTGCTAGTGGTTTGGGAACCCAGGGGAGAACCCAGTACTTC. It codes for CASGLGTQGRTQYF.

Note on this clone: The same CDR3 is also encoded by other DNA sequences in this sample. V and J are TRBV11-2 and TRBJ1-5, with D possibly being TRBD1 (5 bases). The CDR3 consists of 15 residues. Germline CDR1 and CDR2: SGHAT and FQNNGV. Deletions cut 1 base from V and 0 bases from J, with 7 bases between. The DNA for the CDR3 is TGTGCCAGCAGCTTAGCAGGGTATAGCAATCAGCCCCAGCATTTT. Translating it yields CASSLAGYSNQPQHF.

This chain uses TRBV6-4 with TRBJ1-2, with D hard to call. The germline V gene has CDR1 MRHNA and CDR2 SNTAGT. The ends were cut back, 0 bases at V and 5 bases at J, with 13 bases in the middle. The CDR3 length is 15 residues. This CDR3 is CASSDSFQVGYGYTF. The DNA for the CDR3 is TGTGCCAGCAGTGACTCGTTCCAGGTAGGATATGGCTACACCTTC.

V usage is TRBV4-1 and J usage is TRBJ1-5, with 11 bases lining up with TRBD1. Trimming removed 6 bases from V and 5 bases from J; junction bases left unmatched: 9. CDR1 is MGHRA and CDR2 is YSYEKL in the germline V gene. The CDR3 loop spans 16 amino acids. The CDR3 DNA is TGCGCCAGCAGGCAGACCAGGGACAGGGGGGATCAGCCCCAGCATTTT. Residues: CASRQTRDRGDQPQHF.

V gene TRBV19 combines with J gene TRBJ2-4; TRBD1 agrees at 11 bases. Germline loops: CDR1 LNHDA, CDR2 SQIVND (reference sequence). Trimming removed 5 bases from V and 7 bases from J; junction bases left unmatched: 1. This CDR3 is built from 13 residues. The chain's CDR3 is CASSGTGGNIQYF. The CDR3 DNA reads TGTGCCAGTAGTGGGACAGGGGGGAACATTCAGTACTTC.

The chain recombines TRBV25-1 with TRBJ1-1; D not certain. Between the trimmed V and J ends, which lost 1 base and 1 base, there was a span of 10 bases. CDR1 is MGHDK and CDR2 is SYGVNS in the germline V gene. The length of the CDR3 is 15 residues. The CDR3 reads CASSEFEDSNTEAFF. The CDR3 DNA follows: TGTGCCAGCAGTGAATTTGAAGACTCGAACACTGAAGCTTTCTTT.

The rearrangement uses TRBV7-9 and TRBJ1-1; perhaps TRBD1 as D (5 bases). V was pared by 5 bases and J by 7 bases, with 17 bases between. Germline CDR1 and CDR2: SEHNR and FQNEAQ (reference sequence). The CDR3 is made up of 14 amino acids. In DNA form, the CDR3 reads TGTGCCAGCAGCGAACCAAACAGGCGGGATGAAGCTTTCTTT. Protein sequence: CASSEPNRRDEAFF.

The chain couples TRBV5-1 to TRBJ2-3; 8 nucleotides agree with TRBD2. The CDR3 has 15 residues. From germline, CDR1 is SGHRS and CDR2 YFSETQ. J was trimmed by 4 bases and V by 1 base; bases with no gene match: 5. CDR3 nucleotides: TGCGCCAGCAGCTTGTCCGGGGGGGCCCCAGATACGCAGTATTTT. It translates to CASSLSGGAPDTQYF.

The chain couples TRBV18 to TRBJ1-2; D might be TRBD1 (6 bases). Between the trimmed V and J ends, which lost 5 bases and 2 bases, there was a span of 15 bases. The length of the CDR3 is 15 residues. CDR1 is KGHSH and CDR2 is LQKENI in the germline V gene. CDR3 DNA: TGTGCCAGCTCATCAGGGACAACCTCGAACTATGGCTACACCTTC. Amino acids: CASSSGTTSNYGYTF.

This rearrangement joins TRBV4-1 to TRBJ2-1; 8 positions agree with TRBD1. Germline lookup yields CDR1 MGHRA and CDR2 YSYEKL. The V gene end was trimmed by 7 bases and the J gene end by 9 bases; junction bases not matched to a gene: 14. The CDR3 covers 15 residues. CDR3 region: CASTHGAGTGGEQFF. DNA for the CDR3: TGCGCCAGCACCCATGGGGCTGGCACAGGGGGTGAGCAGTTCTTC.

CDR3 coding DNA: TGTGCCAGCAGCTTAAGTCGAGATACCCAAGAGACCCAGTACTTC. Protein sequence: CASSLSRDTQETQYF. V usage is TRBV13 and J usage is TRBJ2-5; the D is unclear. The CDR3 has 15 residues. Trimming took 2 bases from V and 1 from J, leaving 11 bases between them. CDR1 is PRHDT and CDR2 is FYEKMQ in the germline V gene (reference sequence).

The chain combines TRBV7-9 with TRBJ2-1; 7 bases map to TRBD1. Germline trimming cut 2 bases from V and 8 bases from J; bases unmatched to any gene: 9. The CDR3 totals 15 residues. CDR1 is SEHNR, CDR2 FQNEAQ, per germline (reference sequence). The CDR3 spells CASSLRDRVYDEQFF. CDR3 DNA sequence: TGTGCCAGCAGCTTACGAGACAGGGTATATGATGAGCAGTTCTTC.

This chain connects TRBV7-8 to TRBJ1-2; the D is unclear. The CDR3 extends over 12 amino acids. Trimming took 5 bases from V and 10 from J, leaving 14 bases between them. Germline CDR1 SGHVS, CDR2 FQNEAQ. CDR3 in amino acids: CASSAGSRFYTF. For the CDR3, the DNA is TGTGCCAGCAGCGCGGGGTCTAGGTTCTACACCTTC.

Concerning this clone: Its ends do not fully match the called genes, so a read error is possible. V and J are TRBV2 and TRBJ1-2; 7 bases agree with TRBD1. Germline V gene sequence: CDR1 SNHLY, CDR2 FYNNEI. This CDR3 has 12 amino acids. CDR3 nucleotide sequence: TGTGCCAGCAGTGAAGCGCTTGGGACAGAAATGTTC. This translates into CASSEALGTEMF.